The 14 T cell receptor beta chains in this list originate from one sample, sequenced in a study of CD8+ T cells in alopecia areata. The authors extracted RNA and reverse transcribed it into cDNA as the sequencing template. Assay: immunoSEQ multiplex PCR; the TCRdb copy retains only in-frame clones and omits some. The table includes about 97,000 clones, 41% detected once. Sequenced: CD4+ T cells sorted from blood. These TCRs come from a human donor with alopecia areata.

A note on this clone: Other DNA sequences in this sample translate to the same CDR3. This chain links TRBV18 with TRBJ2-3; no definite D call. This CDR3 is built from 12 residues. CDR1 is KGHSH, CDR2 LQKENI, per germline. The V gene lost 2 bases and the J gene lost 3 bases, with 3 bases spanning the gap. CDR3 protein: CASSPSTDTQYF. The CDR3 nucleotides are TGTGCCAGCTCACCATCAACAGATACGCAGTATTTT.

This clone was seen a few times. For the CDR3, the DNA is TGTGCCAGCAGGATAGGGACAGGGAACTATGGCTACACCTTC. Protein: CASRIGTGNYGYTF. The V and J genes are TRBV6-6 and TRBJ1-2, with 9 bases fitting TRBD1. The CDR3 spans 14 residues. The V gene end was trimmed by 6 bases and the J gene end by 2 bases; junction bases not matched to a gene: 4. Germline lookup yields CDR1 MNHNY and CDR2 SVGAGI (reference sequence).

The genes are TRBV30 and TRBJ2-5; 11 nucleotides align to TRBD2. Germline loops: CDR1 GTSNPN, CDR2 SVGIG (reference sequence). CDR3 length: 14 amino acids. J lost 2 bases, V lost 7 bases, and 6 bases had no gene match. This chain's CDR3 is CASTSGGLQETQYF. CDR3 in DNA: TGTGCCTCCACTAGCGGGGGCCTACAAGAGACCCAGTACTTC. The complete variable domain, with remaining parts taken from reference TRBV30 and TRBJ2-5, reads SQTIHQWPATLVQPVGSPLSLECTVEGTSNPNLYWYRQAAGRGLQLLFYSVGIGQISSEVPQNLSASRPQDRQFILSSKKLLLSDSGFYLCASTSGGLQETQYFGPGTRLLVL.

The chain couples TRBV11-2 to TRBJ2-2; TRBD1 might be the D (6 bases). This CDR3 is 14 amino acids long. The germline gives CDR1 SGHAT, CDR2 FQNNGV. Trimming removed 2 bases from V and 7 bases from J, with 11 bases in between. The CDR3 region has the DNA TGTGCCAGCAGCTTACAAGGGGGAGTCGGGGAGCTGTTTTTT. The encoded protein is CASSLQGGVGELFF.

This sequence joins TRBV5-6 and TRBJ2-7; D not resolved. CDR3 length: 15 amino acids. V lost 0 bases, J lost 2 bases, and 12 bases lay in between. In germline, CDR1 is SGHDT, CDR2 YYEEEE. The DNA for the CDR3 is TGTGCCAGCAGCTTGGGACCCGGTTCCCCCTACGAGCAGTACTTC. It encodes CASSLGPGSPYEQYF.

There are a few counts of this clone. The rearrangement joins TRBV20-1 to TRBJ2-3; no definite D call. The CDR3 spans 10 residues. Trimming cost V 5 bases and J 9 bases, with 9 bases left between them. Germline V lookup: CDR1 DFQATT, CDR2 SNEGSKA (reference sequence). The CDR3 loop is CSAEYKTQYF. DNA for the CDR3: TGCAGTGCTGAGTATAAGACGCAGTATTTT.

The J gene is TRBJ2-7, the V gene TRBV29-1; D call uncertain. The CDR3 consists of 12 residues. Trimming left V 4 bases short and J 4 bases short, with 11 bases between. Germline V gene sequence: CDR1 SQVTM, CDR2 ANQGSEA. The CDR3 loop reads CSVAPDLYEQYF. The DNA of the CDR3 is TGCAGCGTTGCTCCGGATCTTTACGAGCAGTACTTC.

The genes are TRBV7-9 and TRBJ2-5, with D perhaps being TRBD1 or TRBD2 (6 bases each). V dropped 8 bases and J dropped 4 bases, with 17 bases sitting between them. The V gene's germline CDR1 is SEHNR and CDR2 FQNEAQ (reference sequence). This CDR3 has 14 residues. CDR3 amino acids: CASAMGHSGETQYF. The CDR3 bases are TGTGCCAGCGCCATGGGACATAGCGGAGAGACCCAGTACTTC.

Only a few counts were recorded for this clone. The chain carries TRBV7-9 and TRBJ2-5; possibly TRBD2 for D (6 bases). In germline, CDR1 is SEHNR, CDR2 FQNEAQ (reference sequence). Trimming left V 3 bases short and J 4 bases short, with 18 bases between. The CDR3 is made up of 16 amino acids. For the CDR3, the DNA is TGTGCCAGCAGCTTCCTCGGGGGAGGCGGGCGAGAGACCCAGTACTTC. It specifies CASSFLGGGGRETQYF.

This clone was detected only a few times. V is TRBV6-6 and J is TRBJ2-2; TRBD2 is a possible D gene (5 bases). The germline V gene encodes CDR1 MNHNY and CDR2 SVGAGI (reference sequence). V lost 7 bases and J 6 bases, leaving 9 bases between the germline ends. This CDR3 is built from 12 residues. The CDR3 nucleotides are TGTGCCAGCACCCCGGGATCCGGGGAGCTGTTTTTT. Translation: CASTPGSGELFF.

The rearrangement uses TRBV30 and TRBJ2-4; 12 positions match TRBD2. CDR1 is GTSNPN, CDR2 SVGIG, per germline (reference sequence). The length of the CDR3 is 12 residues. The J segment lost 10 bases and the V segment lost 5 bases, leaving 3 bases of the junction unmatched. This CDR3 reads CAWGTSGGIQYF. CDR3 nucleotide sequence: TGTGCCTGGGGTACTAGCGGGGGGATTCAGTACTTC.

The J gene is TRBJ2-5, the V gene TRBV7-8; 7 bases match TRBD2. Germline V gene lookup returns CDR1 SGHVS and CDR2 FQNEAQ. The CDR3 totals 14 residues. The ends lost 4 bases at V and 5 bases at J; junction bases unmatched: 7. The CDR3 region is CASSSMTSTETQYF. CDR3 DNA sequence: TGTGCCAGCAGCTCAATGACTAGCACCGAGACCCAGTACTTC.

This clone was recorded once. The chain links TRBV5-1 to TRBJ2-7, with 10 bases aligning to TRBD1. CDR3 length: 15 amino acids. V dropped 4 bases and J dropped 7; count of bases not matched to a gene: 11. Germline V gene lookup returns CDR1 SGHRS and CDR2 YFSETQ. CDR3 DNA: TGCGCCAGCAGCCCGGCGGGACAGGGGAGGGGAGAGCAGTACTTC. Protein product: CASSPAGQGRGEQYF.

In DNA form, the CDR3 reads TGTGCCTGGAGTTGGGGGATAAACACTGAAGCTTTCTTT. Encoded protein: CAWSWGINTEAFF. The V and J genes are TRBV30 and TRBJ1-1; the D gene is possibly TRBD1 (5 bases). This CDR3 spans 13 amino acids. In germline, CDR1 is GTSNPN, CDR2 SVGIG (reference sequence). V lost 2 bases to trimming and J lost 2 bases, with 9 bases between them. The whole variable domain, filled in from reference TRBV30 and TRBJ1-1, reads SQTIHQWPATLVQPVGSPLSLECTVEGTSNPNLYWYRQAAGRGLQLLFYSVGIGQISSEVPQNLSASRPQDRQFILSSKKLLLSDSGFYLCAWSWGINTEAFFGQGTRLTVV.